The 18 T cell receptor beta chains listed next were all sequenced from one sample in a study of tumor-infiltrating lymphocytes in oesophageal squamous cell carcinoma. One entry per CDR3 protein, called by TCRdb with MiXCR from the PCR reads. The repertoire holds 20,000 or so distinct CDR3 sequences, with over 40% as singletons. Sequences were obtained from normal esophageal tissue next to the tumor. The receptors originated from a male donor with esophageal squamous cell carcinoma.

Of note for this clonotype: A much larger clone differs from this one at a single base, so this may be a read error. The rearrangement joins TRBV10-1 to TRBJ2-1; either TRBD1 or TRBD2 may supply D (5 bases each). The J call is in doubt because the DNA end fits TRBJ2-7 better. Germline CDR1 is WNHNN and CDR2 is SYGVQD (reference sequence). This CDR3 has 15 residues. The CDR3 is CASSRDQSSYNEQYF. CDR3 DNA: TGCGCCAGCAGCCGGGACCAAAGCTCCTACAATGAGCAGTACTTC.

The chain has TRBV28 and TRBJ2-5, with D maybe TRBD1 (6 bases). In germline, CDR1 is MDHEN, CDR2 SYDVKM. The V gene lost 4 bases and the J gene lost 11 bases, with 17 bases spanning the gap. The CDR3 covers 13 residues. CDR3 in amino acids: CASSSQGYNEQYF. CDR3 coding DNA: TGTGCCAGCAGTTCACAGGGTTACAATGAGCAGTACTTC.

The DNA of the CDR3 is TGTGCCAGCATCTCGTCAAGGGGAGGGGGCAACAATGAGCAGTTCTTC. This gives the protein CASISSRGGGNNEQFF. The V gene is TRBV6-6, the J gene TRBJ2-1, with D perhaps matching TRBD1 or TRBD2 (7 bases each). Germline V gives CDR1 MNHNY, CDR2 SVGAGI (reference sequence). There are 16 residues in the CDR3. V was pared by 7 bases and J by 5 bases, with 21 bases between.

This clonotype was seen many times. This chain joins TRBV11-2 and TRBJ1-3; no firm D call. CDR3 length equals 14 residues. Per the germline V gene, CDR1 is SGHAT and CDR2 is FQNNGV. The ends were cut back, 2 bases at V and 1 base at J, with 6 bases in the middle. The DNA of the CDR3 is TGTGCCAGCAGCTTATTCAGTTCTGGAAACACCATATATTTT. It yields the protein CASSLFSSGNTIYF.

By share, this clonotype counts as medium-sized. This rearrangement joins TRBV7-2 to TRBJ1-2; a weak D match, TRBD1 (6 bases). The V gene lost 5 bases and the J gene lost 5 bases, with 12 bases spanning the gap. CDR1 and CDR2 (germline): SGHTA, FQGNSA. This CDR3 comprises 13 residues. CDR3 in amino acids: CASSPDSPYGYTF. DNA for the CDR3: TGTGCCAGCAGCCCGGACAGTCCGTATGGCTACACCTTC. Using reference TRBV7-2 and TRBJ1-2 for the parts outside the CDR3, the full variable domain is GAGVSQSPSNKVTEKGKDVELRCDPISGHTALYWYRQSLGQGLEFLIYFQGNSAPDKSGLPSDRFSAERTGGSVSTLTIQRTQQEDSAVYLCASSPDSPYGYTFGSGTRLTVV.

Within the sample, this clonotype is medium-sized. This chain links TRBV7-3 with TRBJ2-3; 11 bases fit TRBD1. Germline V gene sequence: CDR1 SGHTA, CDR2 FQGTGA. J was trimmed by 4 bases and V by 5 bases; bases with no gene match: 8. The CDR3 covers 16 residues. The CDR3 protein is CASSVTGTGGSDTQYF. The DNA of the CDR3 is TGTGCCAGCAGCGTGACCGGGACAGGGGGTTCAGATACGCAGTATTTT.

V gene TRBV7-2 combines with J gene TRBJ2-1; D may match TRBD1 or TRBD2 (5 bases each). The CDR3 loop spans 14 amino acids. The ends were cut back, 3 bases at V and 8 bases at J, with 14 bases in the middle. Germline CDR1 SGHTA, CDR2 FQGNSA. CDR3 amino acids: CASSFRDQNDEQFF. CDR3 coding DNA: TGTGCCAGCAGCTTCCGGGACCAAAACGATGAGCAGTTCTTC.

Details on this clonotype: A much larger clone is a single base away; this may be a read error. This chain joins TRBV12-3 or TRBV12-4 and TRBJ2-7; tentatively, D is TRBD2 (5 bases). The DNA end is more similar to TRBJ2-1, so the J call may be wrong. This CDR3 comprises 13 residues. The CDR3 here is CASRLENSYEQFF. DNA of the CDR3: TGTGCCAGCAGACTAGAGAACTCCTACGAGCAGTTCTTC.

This chain's CDR3 is CASSLDKGNSGANVLTF. The CDR3 DNA is TGTGCCAGCAGCTTAGACAAGGGAAACTCTGGGGCCAACGTCCTGACTTTC. V and J are TRBV7-8 and TRBJ2-6; no reliable D call. Germline CDR1 reads SGHVS; CDR2 reads FQNEAQ. Trimming shortened V by 1 base and J by 0 bases, and 10 bases separated the two germline ends. CDR3 size: 17 residues. The full variable domain, with the rest looked up from reference TRBV7-8 and TRBJ2-6, is GAGVSQSPRYKVAKRGQDVALRCDPISGHVSLFWYQQALGQGPEFLTYFQNEAQLDKSGLPSDRFFAERPEGSVSTLKIQRTQQEDSAVYLCASSLDKGNSGANVLTFGAGSRLTVL.

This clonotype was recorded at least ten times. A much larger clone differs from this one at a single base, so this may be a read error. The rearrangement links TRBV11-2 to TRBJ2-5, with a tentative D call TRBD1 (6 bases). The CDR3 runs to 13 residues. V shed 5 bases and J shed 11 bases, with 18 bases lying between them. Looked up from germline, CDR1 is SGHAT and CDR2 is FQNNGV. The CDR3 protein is CASSRNRAEGQYF. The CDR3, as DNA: TGTGCCAGCAGCCGGAACAGGGCCGAGGGACAGTACTTC.

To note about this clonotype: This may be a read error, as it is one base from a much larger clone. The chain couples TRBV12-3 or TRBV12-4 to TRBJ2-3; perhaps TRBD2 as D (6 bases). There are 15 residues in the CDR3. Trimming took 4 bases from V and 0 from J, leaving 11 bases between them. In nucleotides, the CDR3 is TGTGCCAGCAGTTGGGGGACTGCAAGCACAGATACGCAGTATTTT. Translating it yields CASSWGTASTDTQYF.

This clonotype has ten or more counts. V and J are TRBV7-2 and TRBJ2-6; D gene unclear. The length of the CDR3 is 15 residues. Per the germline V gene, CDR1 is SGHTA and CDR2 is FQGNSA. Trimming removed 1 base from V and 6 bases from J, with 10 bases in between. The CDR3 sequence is CASSLGLSVANVLTF. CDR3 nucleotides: TGTGCCAGCAGCTTAGGGCTAAGTGTGGCCAACGTCCTGACTTTC.

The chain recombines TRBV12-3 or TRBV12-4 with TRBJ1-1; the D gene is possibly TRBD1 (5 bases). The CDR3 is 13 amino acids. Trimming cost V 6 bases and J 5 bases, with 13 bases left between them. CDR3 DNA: TGTGCCAGCAGCAGGGCCTTAGTAACTGAAGCTTTCTTT. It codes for CASSRALVTEAFF.

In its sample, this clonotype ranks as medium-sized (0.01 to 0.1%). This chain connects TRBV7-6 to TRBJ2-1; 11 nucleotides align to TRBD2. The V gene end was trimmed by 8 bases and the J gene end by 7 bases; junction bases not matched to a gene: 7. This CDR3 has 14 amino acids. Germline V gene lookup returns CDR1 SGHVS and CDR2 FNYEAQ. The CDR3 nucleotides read TGTGCCAGCGGTCTAGCGGGAGGTTTTAATGAGCAGTTCTTC. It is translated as CASGLAGGFNEQFF.

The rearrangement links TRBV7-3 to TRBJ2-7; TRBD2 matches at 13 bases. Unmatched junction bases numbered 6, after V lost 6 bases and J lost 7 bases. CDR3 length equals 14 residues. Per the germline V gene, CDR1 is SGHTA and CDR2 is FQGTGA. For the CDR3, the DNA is TGTGCCAGCAGACTAGCGGGAGGGAACAATGAGCAGTACTTC. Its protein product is CASRLAGGNNEQYF.

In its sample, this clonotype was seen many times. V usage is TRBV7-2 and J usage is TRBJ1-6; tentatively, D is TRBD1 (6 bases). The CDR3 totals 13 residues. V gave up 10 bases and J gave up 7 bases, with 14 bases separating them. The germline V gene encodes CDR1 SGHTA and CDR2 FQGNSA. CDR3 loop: CATAAGANSPLHF. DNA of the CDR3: TGTGCCACCGCGGCGGGGGCCAATTCACCCCTCCACTTT.

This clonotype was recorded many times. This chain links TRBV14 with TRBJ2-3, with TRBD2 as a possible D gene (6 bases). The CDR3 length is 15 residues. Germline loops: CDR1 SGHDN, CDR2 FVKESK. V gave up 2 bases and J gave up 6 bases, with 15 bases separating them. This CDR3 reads CASSQLVEGEDTQYF. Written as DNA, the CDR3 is TGTGCCAGCAGCCAATTGGTGGAGGGAGAGGATACGCAGTATTTT.

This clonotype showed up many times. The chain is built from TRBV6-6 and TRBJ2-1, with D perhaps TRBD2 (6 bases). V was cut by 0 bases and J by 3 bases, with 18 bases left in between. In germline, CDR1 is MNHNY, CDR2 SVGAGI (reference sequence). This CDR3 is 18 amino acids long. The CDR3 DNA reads TGTGCCAGCAGTTACTCAGGTGGGCGGGGCAGAAACTACAATGAGCAGTTCTTC. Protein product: CASSYSGGRGRNYNEQFF.